These T cell receptor beta chains were read from a single sample in a study of beta chain features in type 1 diabetes. Clones were sequenced by immunoSEQ multiplex PCR, and TCRdb holds only the in-frame ones, with some missing. Of around 600,000 clones listed, approximately 13% are singletons. Sequenced sample: naive CD4+ T cells from blood. Receptor source: a man younger than 40 with type 1 diabetes. CDR3s include the opening cysteine and the closing phenylalanine or tryptophan. The D gene is left open where the match is weak. Size is omitted from some rows. Given values are once, few, many or a class for expanded clones.

V: TRBV7-3
size: many
D: TRBD1
J: TRBJ2-7
DNA: TGTGCCAGCAGCTCCGGACAGGGCATGGAGCAGTACTTC
CDR3: CASSSGQGMEQYF

V: TRBV13
size: few
D: -
J: TRBJ2-2
DNA: TGTGCCAGCAGCTTAAACCCCGGGGGTACCGGGGAGCTGTTTTTT
CDR3: CASSLNPGGTGELFF

V: TRBV10-3
size: few
D: -
J: TRBJ2-3
DNA: TGTGCCATCAGTGAACCCCCAGGGTTCGCAGATACGCAGTATTTT
CDR3: CAISEPPGFADTQYF

V: TRBV25-1
size: -
D: -
J: TRBJ1-3
DNA: TGTGCCAGCAGTGAACGCGGGTTCTCTGGAAACACCATATATTTT
CDR3: CASSERGFSGNTIYF

V: TRBV25-1
size: few
D: -
J: TRBJ2-7
DNA: TGTGCCAGCGCCCGGGACTCCCCCTACGAGCAGTACTTC
CDR3: CASARDSPYEQYF

V: TRBV4-1
size: -
D: TRBD2
J: TRBJ2-2
DNA: TGCGCCAGCAGCCAAGATTCGATGGGACTAGCGTCCGACGGGGAGCTGTTTTTT
CDR3: CASSQDSMGLASDGELFF

V: TRBV7-9
size: -
D: -
J: TRBJ2-3
DNA: TGTGCCAGCAGCCTGAGCACAGATACGCAGTATTTT
CDR3: CASSLSTDTQYF

V: TRBV29-1
size: few
D: -
J: TRBJ1-1
DNA: TGCAGCGCTGGTAACACTGAAGCTTTCTTT
CDR3: CSAGNTEAFF

V: TRBV29-1
size: -
D: -
J: TRBJ1-2
DNA: TGCAGCGTCGCCGGGACAAGGGACCAATTCTATGGCTACACCTTC
CDR3: CSVAGTRDQFYGYTF

V: TRBV25-1
size: -
D: TRBD2
J: TRBJ2-1
DNA: TGTGCCAGCAGTCCCTCGGGACTAGCGGGGGCGTACAATGAGCAGTTCTTC
CDR3: CASSPSGLAGAYNEQFF

V: TRBV18
size: few
D: -
J: TRBJ2-7
DNA: TGTGCCAGCTCACCGCGACAGCACTACGAGCAGTACTTC
CDR3: CASSPRQHYEQYF

V: TRBV19
size: few
D: -
J: TRBJ1-3
DNA: TGTGCCAGTTCCTATGGGGCACCGACTGGAAACACCATATATTTT
CDR3: CASSYGAPTGNTIYF

V: TRBV9
size: -
D: TRBD1
J: TRBJ2-3
DNA: TGTGCCAGCAGCGTCGGGACAGGGGCTAGCACAGATACGCAGTATTTT
CDR3: CASSVGTGASTDTQYF

V: TRBV11-2
size: -
D: -
J: TRBJ2-1
DNA: TGTGCCAGCAGCTTAGAAACAGCTTACAATGAGCAGTTCTTC
CDR3: CASSLETAYNEQFF

V: TRBV5-6
size: few
D: -
J: TRBJ2-7
DNA: TGTGCCAGCAGCCCCCTAGGGGCCTACGAGCAGTACTTC
CDR3: CASSPLGAYEQYF

V: TRBV5-4
size: -
D: -
J: TRBJ2-1
DNA: TGTGCCAGCAGCTTGGAGGATGAGCAGTTCTTC
CDR3: CASSLEDEQFF

V: TRBV7-2
size: few
D: TRBD2
J: TRBJ2-3
DNA: TGTGCCAGCAGCTTTGGAGCGGGGGAGGCAGATACGCAGTATTTT
CDR3: CASSFGAGEADTQYF

V: TRBV19
size: -
D: -
J: TRBJ2-1
DNA: TGTGCCACCAAGGGATGGCAGGACAATGAGCAGTTCTTC
CDR3: CATKGWQDNEQFF

V: TRBV2
size: -
D: TRBD1
J: TRBJ1-6
DNA: TGTGCCAGCAGTGCGAACAGGGGATATTCACCCCTCCACTTT
CDR3: CASSANRGYSPLHF

V: TRBV7-2
size: -
D: -
J: TRBJ1-5
DNA: TGTGCCAGCACCTGGCATAGCTCACTTAATCAGCCCCAGCATTTT
CDR3: CASTWHSSLNQPQHF

V: TRBV7-9
size: -
D: -
J: TRBJ2-3
DNA: TGTGCCAGCAGCACGGGACCCACGTGGAATACGCAGTATTTT
CDR3: CASSTGPTWNTQYF

V: TRBV7-9
size: -
D: TRBD1
J: TRBJ2-5
DNA: TGTGCCAGCAGCTTACAGGGGGCGAGGCAAGAGACCCAGTACTTC
CDR3: CASSLQGARQETQYF

V: TRBV9
size: -
D: -
J: TRBJ1-4
DNA: TGTGCCAGCAGCGTCAGCTCAACTAATGAAAAACTGTTTTTT
CDR3: CASSVSSTNEKLFF

V: TRBV10-3
size: -
D: TRBD1
J: TRBJ1-2
DNA: TGTGCCATCAGAGGACAGGGTTACTATGGCTACACCTTC
CDR3: CAIRGQGYYGYTF

V: TRBV4-3
size: -
D: TRBD1
J: TRBJ2-7
DNA: TGCGCCAGCAGCCAAGGACAGGGGAACTACGAGCAGTACTTC
CDR3: CASSQGQGNYEQYF

V: TRBV5-1
size: -
D: -
J: TRBJ2-5
DNA: TGCGCCAGCAGCTCAACAGGGGAGGCAGGAGAGACCCAGTACTTC
CDR3: CASSSTGEAGETQYF

V: TRBV5-1
size: -
D: -
J: TRBJ2-7
DNA: TGCGCCAGCAGCTCTGGGTGGGGATCCTCCTCCTACGAGCAGTACTTC
CDR3: CASSSGWGSSSYEQYF

V: TRBV2
size: few
D: -
J: TRBJ2-4
DNA: TGTGCCAGCAGGAGCGGACTAGCCAAAAACATTCAGTACTTC
CDR3: CASRSGLAKNIQYF

V: TRBV4-2
size: few
D: TRBD1
J: TRBJ1-4
DNA: TGTGCCAGCAGCCAGTCTCCGGGACAGACTTTTAATGAAAAACTGTTTTTT
CDR3: CASSQSPGQTFNEKLFF

V: TRBV9
size: few
D: TRBD2
J: TRBJ2-5
DNA: TGTGCCAGCGGCGTCGCCGGGACTAGCGGGGGCGAGACCCAGTACTTC
CDR3: CASGVAGTSGGETQYF

V: TRBV2
size: -
D: -
J: TRBJ1-4
DNA: TGTGCCAGCAGTTCTCTAGAAAAACTGTTTTTT
CDR3: CASSSLEKLFF

V: TRBV11-2
size: -
D: -
J: TRBJ2-5
DNA: TGTGCCAGCAGCCCAGGGTCTGAGACCCAGTACTTC
CDR3: CASSPGSETQYF

V: TRBV7-8
size: -
D: -
J: TRBJ2-5
DNA: TGTGCCAGCAGCTTAGCAGGGTGGGAGACCCAGTACTTC
CDR3: CASSLAGWETQYF

V: TRBV5-1
size: -
D: TRBD2
J: TRBJ2-5
DNA: TGCGCCAGCAACTTAGCGGGGAGCCAAGAGACCCAGTACTTC
CDR3: CASNLAGSQETQYF

V: TRBV7-9
size: few
D: -
J: TRBJ2-7
DNA: TGTGCCAGCAGCTTATACCAGGGGAACGAGCAGTACTTC
CDR3: CASSLYQGNEQYF

V: TRBV6-1
size: -
D: -
J: TRBJ2-7
DNA: TGTGCCAGCAGTGAAGCGAGGAGGGGCGGCTACGAGCAGTACTTC
CDR3: CASSEARRGGYEQYF

V: TRBV2
size: few
D: -
J: TRBJ1-6
DNA: TGTGCCAGCAGTGAACGGGACTTCGGGGATTCACCCCTCCACTTT
CDR3: CASSERDFGDSPLHF

V: TRBV5-4
size: few
D: TRBD1
J: TRBJ2-1
DNA: TGTGCCAGCAGCTTCACGACAGGGGATGAGCAGTTCTTC
CDR3: CASSFTTGDEQFF

V: TRBV4-3
size: few
D: -
J: TRBJ2-2
DNA: TGCGCCAGCAGTAATACCGGGGAGCTGTTTTTT
CDR3: CASSNTGELFF

V: TRBV7-3
size: -
D: -
J: TRBJ2-2
DNA: TGTGCCAGCAGCTTCCTAGCAGGATCTGCCGGGGAGCTGTTTTTT
CDR3: CASSFLAGSAGELFF

V: TRBV5-1
size: -
D: TRBD1
J: TRBJ2-3
DNA: TGCGCCAGCAGCTTGGACGCCGGGACAGGGACAGATACGCAGTATTTT
CDR3: CASSLDAGTGTDTQYF

V: TRBV4-3
size: -
D: -
J: TRBJ2-5
DNA: TGCGCCAGCAGCCAAGAGTGGGCTGGTTGGGAGACCCAGTACTTC
CDR3: CASSQEWAGWETQYF

V: TRBV28
size: -
D: TRBD1
J: TRBJ2-5
DNA: TGTGCCAGCGCCCTTTATGGGGCAGGGGGCTTTGAGACCCAGTACTTC
CDR3: CASALYGAGGFETQYF

V: TRBV10-3
size: -
D: TRBD1
J: TRBJ2-7
DNA: TGTGCCATCAGTTCCGGGACAGGGGGCTACGAGCAGTACTTC
CDR3: CAISSGTGGYEQYF

V: TRBV29-1
size: few
D: -
J: TRBJ1-2
DNA: TGCAGCGCGAGGGGGGGGCAAGCCACCTTTTATGGCTACACCTTC
CDR3: CSARGGQATFYGYTF

V: TRBV6-5
size: few
D: -
J: TRBJ2-7
DNA: TGTGCCAGCAGGTCACCCGGGCACGAGCAGTACTTC
CDR3: CASRSPGHEQYF

V: TRBV19
size: -
D: -
J: TRBJ1-5
DNA: TGTGCCACCTCCTCTTGGGCAGTTAGCAATCAGCCCCAGCATTTT
CDR3: CATSSWAVSNQPQHF

V: TRBV7-8
size: -
D: -
J: TRBJ2-1
DNA: TGTGCCAGCAGCCCCGGCCGGGAATACAATGAGCAGTTCTTC
CDR3: CASSPGREYNEQFF

V: TRBV9
size: few
D: TRBD1
J: TRBJ2-4
DNA: TGTGCCAGCAGCCCTCACAACGGACAGGGTGGAATTCAGTACTTC
CDR3: CASSPHNGQGGIQYF

V: TRBV11-2
size: few
D: TRBD2
J: TRBJ2-7
DNA: TGTGCCAGCAGCCGAAGCGGGAAGGACGGCGAGCAGTACTTC
CDR3: CASSRSGKDGEQYF

V: TRBV11-2
size: -
D: -
J: TRBJ2-1
DNA: TGTGCCACCAAAGAAACGTCCTTGGATGAGCAGTTCTTC
CDR3: CATKETSLDEQFF

V: TRBV7-2
size: few
D: TRBD2
J: TRBJ2-5
DNA: TGTGCCAGCAGCTTTACTAGCGGGGGGGAGACCCAGTACTTC
CDR3: CASSFTSGGETQYF

V: TRBV4-2
size: -
D: -
J: TRBJ1-6
DNA: TGTGCCAGCAGCCAAGTCGGGCAGGGAGATTCACCCCTCCACTTT
CDR3: CASSQVGQGDSPLHF

V: TRBV11-2
size: few
D: -
J: TRBJ2-3
DNA: TGTGCCAGCAGCTCCAGTGCAGGGGCTAACACAGATACGCAGTATTTT
CDR3: CASSSSAGANTDTQYF